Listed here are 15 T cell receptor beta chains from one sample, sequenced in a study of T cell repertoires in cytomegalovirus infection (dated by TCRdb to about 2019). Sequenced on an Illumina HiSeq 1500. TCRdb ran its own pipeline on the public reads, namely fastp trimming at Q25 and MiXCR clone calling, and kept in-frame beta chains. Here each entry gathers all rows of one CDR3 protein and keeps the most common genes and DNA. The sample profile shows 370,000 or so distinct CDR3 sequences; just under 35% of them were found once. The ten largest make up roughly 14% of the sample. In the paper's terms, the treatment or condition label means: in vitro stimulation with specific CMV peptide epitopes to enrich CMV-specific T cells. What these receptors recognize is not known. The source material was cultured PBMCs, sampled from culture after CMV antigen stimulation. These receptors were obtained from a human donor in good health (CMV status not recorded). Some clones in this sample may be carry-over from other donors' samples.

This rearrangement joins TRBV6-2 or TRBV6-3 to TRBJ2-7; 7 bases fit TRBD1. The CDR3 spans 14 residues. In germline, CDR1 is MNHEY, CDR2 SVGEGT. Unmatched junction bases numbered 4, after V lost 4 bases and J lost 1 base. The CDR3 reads CASSSPGQSYEQYV. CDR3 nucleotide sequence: TGTGCCAGCAGTTCGCCGGGACAGTCCTACGAGCAGTACGTC.

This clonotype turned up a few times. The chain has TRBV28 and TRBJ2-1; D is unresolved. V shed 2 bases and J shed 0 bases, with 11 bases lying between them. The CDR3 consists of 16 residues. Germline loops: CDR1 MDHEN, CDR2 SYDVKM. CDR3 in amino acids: CASSLLFSSSYNEQFF. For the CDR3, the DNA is TGTGCCAGCAGTTTACTATTTTCGAGCTCCTACAATGAGCAGTTCTTC.

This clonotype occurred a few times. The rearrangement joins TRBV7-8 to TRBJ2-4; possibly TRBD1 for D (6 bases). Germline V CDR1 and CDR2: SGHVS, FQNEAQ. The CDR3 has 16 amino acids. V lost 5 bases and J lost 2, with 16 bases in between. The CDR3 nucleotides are TGTGCCAGCAGCCGTTATAAGGGGGATACCAAAAACATTCAGTACTTC. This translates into CASSRYKGDTKNIQYF. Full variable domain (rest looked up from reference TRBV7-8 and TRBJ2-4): GAGVSQSPRYKVAKRGQDVALRCDPISGHVSLFWYQQALGQGPEFLTYFQNEAQLDKSGLPSDRFFAERPEGSVSTLKIQRTQQEDSAVYLCASSRYKGDTKNIQYFGAGTRLSVL.

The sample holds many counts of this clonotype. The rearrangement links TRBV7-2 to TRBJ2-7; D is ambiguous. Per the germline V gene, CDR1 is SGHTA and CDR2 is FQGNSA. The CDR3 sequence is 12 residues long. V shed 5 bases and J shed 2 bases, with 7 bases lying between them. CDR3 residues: CASSPNTYEQYF. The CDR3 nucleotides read TGTGCCAGCAGCCCCAACACCTACGAGCAGTACTTC.

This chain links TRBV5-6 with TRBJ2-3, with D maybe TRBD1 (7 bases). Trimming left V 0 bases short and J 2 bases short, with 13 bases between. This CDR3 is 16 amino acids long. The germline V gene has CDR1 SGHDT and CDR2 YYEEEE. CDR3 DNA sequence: TGTGCCAGCAGCTTGGATGGAGGGGGCTTCACAGATACGCAGTATTTT. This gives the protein CASSLDGGGFTDTQYF.

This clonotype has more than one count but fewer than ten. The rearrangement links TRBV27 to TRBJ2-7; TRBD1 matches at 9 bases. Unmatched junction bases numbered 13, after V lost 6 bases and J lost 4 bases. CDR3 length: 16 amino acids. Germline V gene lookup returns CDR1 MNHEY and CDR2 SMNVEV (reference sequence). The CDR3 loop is CASRWKGQGETYEQYF. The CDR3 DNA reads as TGTGCCAGCAGATGGAAGGGACAGGGAGAGACTTACGAGCAGTACTTC.

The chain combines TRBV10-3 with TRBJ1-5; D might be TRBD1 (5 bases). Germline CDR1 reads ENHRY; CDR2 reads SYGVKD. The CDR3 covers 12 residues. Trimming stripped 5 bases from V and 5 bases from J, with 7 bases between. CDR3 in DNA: TGTGCCATCAGTTCCAGGGATCAGCCCCAGCATTTT. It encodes CAISSRDQPQHF.

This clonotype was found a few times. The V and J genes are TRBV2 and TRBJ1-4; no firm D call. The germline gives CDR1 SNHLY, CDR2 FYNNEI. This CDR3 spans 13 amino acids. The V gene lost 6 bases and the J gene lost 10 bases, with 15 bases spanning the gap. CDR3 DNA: TGTGCCAGCAGGAACGGGCCAGACGGAAAACTGTTTTTT. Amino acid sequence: CASRNGPDGKLFF.

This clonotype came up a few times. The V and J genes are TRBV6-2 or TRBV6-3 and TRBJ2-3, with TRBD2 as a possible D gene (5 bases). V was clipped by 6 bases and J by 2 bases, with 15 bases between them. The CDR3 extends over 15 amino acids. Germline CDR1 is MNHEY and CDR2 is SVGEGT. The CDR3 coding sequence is TGTGCCAGCAGGGAGGCTGCAGGTTACACAGATACGCAGTATTTT. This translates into CASREAAGYTDTQYF.

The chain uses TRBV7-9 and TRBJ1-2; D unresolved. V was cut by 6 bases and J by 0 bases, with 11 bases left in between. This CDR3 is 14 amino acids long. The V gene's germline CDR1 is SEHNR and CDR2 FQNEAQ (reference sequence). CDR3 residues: CASSGDPTNYGYTF. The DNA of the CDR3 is TGTGCCAGCAGTGGGGATCCTACTAACTATGGCTACACCTTC.

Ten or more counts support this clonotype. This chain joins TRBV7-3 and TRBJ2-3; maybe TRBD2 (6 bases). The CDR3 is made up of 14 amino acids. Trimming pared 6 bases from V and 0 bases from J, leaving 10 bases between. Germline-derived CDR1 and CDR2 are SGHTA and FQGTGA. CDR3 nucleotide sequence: TGTGCCAGCAGTTCCAGCGGGAGCACAGATACGCAGTATTTT. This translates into CASSSSGSTDTQYF.

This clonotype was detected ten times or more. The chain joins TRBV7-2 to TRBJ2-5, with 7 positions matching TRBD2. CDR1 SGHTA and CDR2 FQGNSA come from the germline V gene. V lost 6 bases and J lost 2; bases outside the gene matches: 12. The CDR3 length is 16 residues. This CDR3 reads CASSREAGGFQETQYF. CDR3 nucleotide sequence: TGTGCCAGCAGTCGGGAGGCTGGCGGTTTTCAAGAGACCCAGTACTTC.

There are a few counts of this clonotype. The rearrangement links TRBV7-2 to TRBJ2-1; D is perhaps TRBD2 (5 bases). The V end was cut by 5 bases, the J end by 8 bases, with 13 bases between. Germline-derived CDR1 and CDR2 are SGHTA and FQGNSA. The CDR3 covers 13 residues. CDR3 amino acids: CASSLTRVDEQFF. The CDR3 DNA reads TGTGCCAGCAGCCTAACGAGGGTGGATGAGCAGTTCTTC.

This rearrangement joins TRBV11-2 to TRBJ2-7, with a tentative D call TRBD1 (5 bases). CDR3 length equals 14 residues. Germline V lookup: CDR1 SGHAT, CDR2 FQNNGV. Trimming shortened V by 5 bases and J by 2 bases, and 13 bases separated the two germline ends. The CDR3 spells CASSTNRKTYEQYV. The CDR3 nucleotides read TGTGCCAGCAGCACAAACAGGAAAACCTACGAGCAGTACGTC.

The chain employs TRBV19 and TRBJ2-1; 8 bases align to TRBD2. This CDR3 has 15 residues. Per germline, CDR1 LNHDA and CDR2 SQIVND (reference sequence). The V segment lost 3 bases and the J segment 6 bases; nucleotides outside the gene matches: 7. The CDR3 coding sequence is TGTGCCAGTAGTATCGGGACTAGTCTAGGCAATGAGCAGTTCTTC. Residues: CASSIGTSLGNEQFF.